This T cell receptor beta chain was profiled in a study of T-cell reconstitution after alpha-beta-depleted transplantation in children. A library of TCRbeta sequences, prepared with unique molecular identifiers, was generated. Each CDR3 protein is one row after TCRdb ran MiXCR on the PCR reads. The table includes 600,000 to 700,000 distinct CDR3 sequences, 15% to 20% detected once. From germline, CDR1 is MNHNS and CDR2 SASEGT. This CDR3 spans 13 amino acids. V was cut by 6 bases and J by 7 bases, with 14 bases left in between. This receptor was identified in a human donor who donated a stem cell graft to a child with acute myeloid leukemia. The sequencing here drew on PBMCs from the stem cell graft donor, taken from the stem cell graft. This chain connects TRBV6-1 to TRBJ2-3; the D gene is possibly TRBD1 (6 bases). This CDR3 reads CASSMLGAYTQYF. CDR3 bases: TGTGCCAGCAGCATGCTGGGGGCATATACGCAGTATTTT.